These T cell receptor beta chains were read from a single sample in a study of Graves' ophthalmopathy and Graves' hyperthyroidism. MiXCR, run by TCRdb on the multiplex PCR reads, gives a single entry per CDR3 protein. The table has some 520,000 distinct CDR3 sequences, approximately 15% seen once. Source material: blood. Every receptor here comes from a woman in her 30s with Graves' ophthalmopathy. Both conserved end residues are part of each CDR3. The D gene is left open where the match is weak. Size values are once, few and many counts, or a class for expanded clones, and some rows have none.

>-|TRBJ2-7|-|TRBV6-2/TRBV6-3
TGTGCCAGCAGTTATTCCTCCTGGGACGAGCAGTACTTC
CASSYSSWDEQYF
>TRBD1|TRBJ1-1|many|TRBV28
TGTGCCAGCAGTTTATTAAGCGGGACAGGAAACACTGAAGCTTTCTTT
CASSLLSGTGNTEAFF
>-|TRBJ2-4|few|TRBV5-1
TGCGCCAGCAGCCCCCCGGAGGGAGGAGCCAAAAACATTCAGTACTTC
CASSPPEGGAKNIQYF
>-|TRBJ1-6|many|TRBV11-2
TGTGCCAGCAGCAAGACAGGCCTCAGAGGTCTTAATTCACCCCTCCACTTT
CASSKTGLRGLNSPLHF
>-|TRBJ1-1|many|TRBV6-5
TGTGCCAGCAGTTACGATGGCCTGGGGAACACTGAAGCTTTCTTT
CASSYDGLGNTEAFF
>TRBD2|TRBJ2-5|many|TRBV2
TGTGCCACCGGGGGGTTCCCGGGGGAGACCCAGTACTTC
CATGGFPGETQYF
>-|TRBJ2-5|many|TRBV30
TGTGCCTGGAGCGGGAACAGGCAACAAGAGACCCAGTACTTC
CAWSGNRQQETQYF
>TRBD1|TRBJ1-5|-|TRBV27
TGTGCCAGCAGTCCGGAGGACAGGGGGCGTCGCAATCAGCCCCAGCATTTT
CASSPEDRGRRNQPQHF
>-|TRBJ1-6|many|TRBV12-3/TRBV12-4
TGTGCCAGCAGTCCCGACAGTGGTTATAATTCACCCCTCCACTTT
CASSPDSGYNSPLHF
>TRBD2|TRBJ2-5|few|TRBV25-1
TGTGCCAGCAGTGAAAGTAGCGGGAGGTCCCAAGAGACCCAGTACTTC
CASSESSGRSQETQYF
>-|TRBJ1-1|many|TRBV29-1
TGCAGCGGGGTGGACAGGAACACTGAAGCTTTCTTT
CSGVDRNTEAFF
>-|TRBJ1-5|few|TRBV5-1
TGCGCCAGCAGCTTGGATTTTACAGCTAACCAGCCCCAGCATTTT
CASSLDFTANQPQHF
>-|TRBJ2-6|many|TRBV28
TGTGCCAGCAGTTCCCCGATAGCGTACGGGGCCAACGTCCTGACTTTC
CASSSPIAYGANVLTF
>-|TRBJ1-2|many|TRBV30
TGTGCAACCGGGACATCCCTTAACTATGGCTACACCTTC
CATGTSLNYGYTF
>-|TRBJ1-1|few|TRBV7-9
TGTGCCAGCAGCTTATGGGGAATTGGTGACACTGAAGCTTTCTTT
CASSLWGIGDTEAFF
>TRBD1|TRBJ1-5|many|TRBV12-3/TRBV12-4
TGTGCCAGCAGTCCTCGGGACAGAGATCAGCCCCAGCATTTT
CASSPRDRDQPQHF
>-|TRBJ2-5|many|TRBV28
TGTGCCAGCGAGGGGCACGGCCAAGAGACCCAGTACTTC
CASEGHGQETQYF
>TRBD1|TRBJ2-7|-|TRBV13
TGTGCCAGCAGCCTCCGTCGACAGGGGGTACCCTACGAGCAGTACTTC
CASSLRRQGVPYEQYF
>TRBD2|TRBJ2-7|many|TRBV20-1
TGCAGTGCTAGAACTAGCGGGAGACAGCAGTACTTC
CSARTSGRQQYF
>-|TRBJ1-1|many|TRBV6-2/TRBV6-3
TGTGCCAGCAGTTACTACGGAACGGGTTACAACACTGAAGCTTTCTTT
CASSYYGTGYNTEAFF
>-|TRBJ1-1|few|TRBV4-1
TGCGCCAGCAGCCTAACAGCGTACACTGAAGCTTTCTTT
CASSLTAYTEAFF
>-|TRBJ1-2|many|TRBV7-2
TGTGCCAGCAGCTCCGGGGCGGGAGGCTACACCTTC
CASSSGAGGYTF
>TRBD1|TRBJ1-6|many|TRBV28
TGTGCCAGCAGTTTACCGGGACAGCATAATTCACCCCTCCACTTT
CASSLPGQHNSPLHF
>TRBD1|TRBJ2-7|-|TRBV5-1
TGCGCCAGCAGCTCGGGACAGGGGGCAATTTACGAGCAGTACTTC
CASSSGQGAIYEQYF
>TRBD2|TRBJ2-2|-|TRBV20-1
TGCAGTGCTAGAGGCTACGGGGGGGTGAACACCGGGGAGCTGTTTTTT
CSARGYGGVNTGELFF
>-|TRBJ2-2|many|TRBV6-4
TGTGCCAGCAGTCTCTTCGGGAGAGGCACCGGGGAGCTGTTTTTT
CASSLFGRGTGELFF
>TRBD1|TRBJ1-5|many|TRBV14
TGTGCCAGCAGCCGGACAGGGGAATGGCAGCCCCAGCATTTT
CASSRTGEWQPQHF
>-|TRBJ2-2|many|TRBV2
TGTGCCAGCGAAGGAGTGGGGCAGCTATCGAACACCGGGGAGCTGTTTTTT
CASEGVGQLSNTGELFF
>-|TRBJ2-5|many|TRBV28
TGTGCCAGCACCATAGCTGGGGGGGAGACCCAGTACTTC
CASTIAGGETQYF
>-|TRBJ2-2|few|TRBV27
TGTGCCAGCAGTTTATTAGTCCAGCTATACACCGGGGAGCTGTTTTTT
CASSLLVQLYTGELFF
>TRBD1|TRBJ1-1|-|TRBV12-3/TRBV12-4
TGTGCCAGCAGCCCGAAACAGGGGATGAACACTGAAGCTTTCTTT
CASSPKQGMNTEAFF
>-|TRBJ1-1|many|TRBV5-6
TGTGCCAGCAGCCTCGCAGGACCAATCACTGAAGCTTTCTTT
CASSLAGPITEAFF
>-|TRBJ1-5|-|TRBV28
TGTGCCAGCAGTTTATACAGAAATCGGGGCAATCAGCCCCAGCATTTT
CASSLYRNRGNQPQHF
>-|TRBJ2-5|many|TRBV28
TGTGCCAGCAGTTTTCAGCCAGCAGCCCTCCAAGAGACCCAGTACTTC
CASSFQPAALQETQYF
>-|TRBJ2-7|-|TRBV6-1
TGTGCCAGCAGCCAAGGGACCCGGGCTATCTCCTACGAGCAGTACTTC
CASSQGTRAISYEQYF
>TRBD1|TRBJ1-1|many|TRBV12-3/TRBV12-4
TGTGCCAGCAGACTGGGACAGGGCATAGGAGCTTTCTTT
CASRLGQGIGAFF
>TRBD2|TRBJ2-7|many|TRBV15
TGTGCCACCAGCAGGAAAGGGCTAGCGGGAAGCTACGAGCAGTACTTC
CATSRKGLAGSYEQYF